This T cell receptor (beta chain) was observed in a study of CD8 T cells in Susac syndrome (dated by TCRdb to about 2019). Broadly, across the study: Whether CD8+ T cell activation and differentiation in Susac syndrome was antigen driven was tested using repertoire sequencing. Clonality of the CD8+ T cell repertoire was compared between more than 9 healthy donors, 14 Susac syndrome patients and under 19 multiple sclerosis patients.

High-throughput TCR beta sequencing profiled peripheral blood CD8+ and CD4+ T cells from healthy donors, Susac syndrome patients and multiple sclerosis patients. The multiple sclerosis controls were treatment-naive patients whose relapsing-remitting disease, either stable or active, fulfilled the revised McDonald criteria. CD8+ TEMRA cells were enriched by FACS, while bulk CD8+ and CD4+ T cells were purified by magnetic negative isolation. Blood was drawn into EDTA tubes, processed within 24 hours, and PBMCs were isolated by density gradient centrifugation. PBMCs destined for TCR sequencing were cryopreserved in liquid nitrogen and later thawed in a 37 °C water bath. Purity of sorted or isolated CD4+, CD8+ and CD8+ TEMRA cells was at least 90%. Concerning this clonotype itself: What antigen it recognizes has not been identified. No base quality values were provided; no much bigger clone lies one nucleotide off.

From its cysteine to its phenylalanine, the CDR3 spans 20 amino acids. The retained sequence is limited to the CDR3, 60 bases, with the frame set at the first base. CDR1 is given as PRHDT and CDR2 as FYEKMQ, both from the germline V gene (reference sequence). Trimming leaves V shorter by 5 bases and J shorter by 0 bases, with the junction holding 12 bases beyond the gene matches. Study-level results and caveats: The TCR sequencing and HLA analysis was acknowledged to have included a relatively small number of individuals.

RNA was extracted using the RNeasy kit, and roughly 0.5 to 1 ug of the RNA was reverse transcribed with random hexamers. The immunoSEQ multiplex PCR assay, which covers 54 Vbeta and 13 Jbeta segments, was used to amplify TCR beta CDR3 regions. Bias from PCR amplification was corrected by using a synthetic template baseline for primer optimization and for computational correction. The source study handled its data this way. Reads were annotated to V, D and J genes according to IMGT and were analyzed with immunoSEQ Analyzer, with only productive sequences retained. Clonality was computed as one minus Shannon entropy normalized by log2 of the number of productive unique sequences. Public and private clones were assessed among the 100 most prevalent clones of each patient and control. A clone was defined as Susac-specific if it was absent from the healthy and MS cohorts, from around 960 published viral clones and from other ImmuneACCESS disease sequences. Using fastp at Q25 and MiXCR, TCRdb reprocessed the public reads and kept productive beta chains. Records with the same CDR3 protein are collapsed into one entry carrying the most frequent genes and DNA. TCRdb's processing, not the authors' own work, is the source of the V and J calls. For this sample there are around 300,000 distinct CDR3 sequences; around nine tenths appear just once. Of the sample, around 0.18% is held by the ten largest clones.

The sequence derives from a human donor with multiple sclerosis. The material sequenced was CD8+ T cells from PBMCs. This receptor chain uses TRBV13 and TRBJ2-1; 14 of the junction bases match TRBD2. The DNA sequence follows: TGTGCCAGCAGCGGTAGGGGACTAGCGGGGGCGCCTAGCTCCTACAATGAGCAGTTCTTC. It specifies CASSGRGLAGAPSSYNEQFF.